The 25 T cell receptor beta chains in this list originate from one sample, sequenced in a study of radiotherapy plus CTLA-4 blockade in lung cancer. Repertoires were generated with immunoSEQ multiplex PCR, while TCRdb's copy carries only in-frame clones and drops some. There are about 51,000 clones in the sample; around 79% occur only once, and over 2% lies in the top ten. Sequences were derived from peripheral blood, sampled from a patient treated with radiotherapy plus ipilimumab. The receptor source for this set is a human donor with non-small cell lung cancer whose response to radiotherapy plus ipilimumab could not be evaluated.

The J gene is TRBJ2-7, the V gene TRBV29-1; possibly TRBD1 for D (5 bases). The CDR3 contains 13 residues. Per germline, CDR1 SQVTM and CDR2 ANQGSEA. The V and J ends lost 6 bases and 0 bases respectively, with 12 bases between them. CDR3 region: CSVRTHVSYEQYF. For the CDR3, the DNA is TGCAGCGTGAGGACACATGTCTCCTACGAGCAGTACTTC.

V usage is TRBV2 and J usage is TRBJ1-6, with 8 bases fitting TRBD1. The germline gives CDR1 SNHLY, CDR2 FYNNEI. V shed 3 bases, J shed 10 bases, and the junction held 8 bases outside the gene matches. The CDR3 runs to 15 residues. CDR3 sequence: CASSEEQGERSPLHF. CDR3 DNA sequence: TGTGCCAGCAGTGAGGAACAGGGGGAACGATCACCCCTCCACTTT.

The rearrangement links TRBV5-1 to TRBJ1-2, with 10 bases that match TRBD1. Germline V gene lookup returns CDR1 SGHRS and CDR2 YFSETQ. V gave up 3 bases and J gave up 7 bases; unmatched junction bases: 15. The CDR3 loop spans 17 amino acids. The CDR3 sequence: CASSWTGGGSSATGYTF. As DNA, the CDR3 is TGCGCCAGCAGCTGGACAGGGGGTGGGAGTTCGGCTACTGGCTACACCTTC.

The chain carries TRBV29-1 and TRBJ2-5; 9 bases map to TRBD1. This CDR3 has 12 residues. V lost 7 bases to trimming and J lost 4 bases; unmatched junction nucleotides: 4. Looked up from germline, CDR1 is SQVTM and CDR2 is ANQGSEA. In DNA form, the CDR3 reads TGCAGCGGGTTGGACAGGGGAGAGACCCAGTACTTC. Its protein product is CSGLDRGETQYF. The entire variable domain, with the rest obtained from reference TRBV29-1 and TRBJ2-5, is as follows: SAVISQKPSRDICQRGTSLTIQCQVDSQVTMMFWYRQQPGQSLTLIATANQGSEATYESGFVIDKFPISRPNLTFSTLTVSNMSPEDSSIYLCSGLDRGETQYFGPGTRLLVL.

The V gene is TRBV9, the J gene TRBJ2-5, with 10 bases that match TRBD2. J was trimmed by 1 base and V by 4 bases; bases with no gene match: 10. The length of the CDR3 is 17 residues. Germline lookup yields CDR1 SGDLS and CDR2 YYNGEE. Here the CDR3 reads CASSPGERGGLQETQYF. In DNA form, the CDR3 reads TGTGCCAGCAGCCCCGGAGAGCGGGGGGGCCTCCAAGAGACCCAGTACTTC.

The CDR3 DNA reads as TGTGCCAGCAGTAGTGGATGGGGACAGGGGACGCAAGATACGCAGTATTTT. Translation: CASSSGWGQGTQDTQYF. The V gene is TRBV27, the J gene TRBJ2-3; TRBD1 matches 10 bases. The V gene end was trimmed by 5 bases and the J gene end by 5 bases; junction bases not matched to a gene: 13. This CDR3 region has 17 residues. CDR1 is MNHEY and CDR2 is SMNVEV in the germline V gene (reference sequence).

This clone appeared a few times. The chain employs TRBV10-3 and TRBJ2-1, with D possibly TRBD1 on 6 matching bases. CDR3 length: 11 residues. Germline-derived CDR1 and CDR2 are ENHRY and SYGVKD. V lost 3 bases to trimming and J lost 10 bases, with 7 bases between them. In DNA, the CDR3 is TGTGCCATCAGTGAAAGGGGGGAGCAGTTCTTC. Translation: CAISERGEQFF.

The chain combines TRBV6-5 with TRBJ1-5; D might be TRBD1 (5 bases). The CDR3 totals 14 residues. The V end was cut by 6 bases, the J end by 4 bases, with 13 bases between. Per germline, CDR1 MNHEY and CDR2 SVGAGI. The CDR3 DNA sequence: TGTGCCAGCAGCACAGGACATCTTAATCAGCCCCAGCATTTT. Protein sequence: CASSTGHLNQPQHF.

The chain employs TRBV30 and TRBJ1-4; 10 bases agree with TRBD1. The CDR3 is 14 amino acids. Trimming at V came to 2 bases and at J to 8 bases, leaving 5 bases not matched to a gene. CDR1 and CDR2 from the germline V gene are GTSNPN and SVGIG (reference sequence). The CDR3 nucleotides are TGTGCCTGGAGTTTGGGACAGGGGAGGGAAAAACTGTTTTTT. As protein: CAWSLGQGREKLFF.

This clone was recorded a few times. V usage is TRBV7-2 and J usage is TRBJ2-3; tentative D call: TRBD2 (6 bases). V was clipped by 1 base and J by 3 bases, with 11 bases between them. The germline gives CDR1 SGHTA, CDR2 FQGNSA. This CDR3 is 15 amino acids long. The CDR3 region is CASSLDRRGTDTQYF. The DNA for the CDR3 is TGTGCCAGCAGCTTAGACCGGCGGGGTACAGATACGCAGTATTTT.

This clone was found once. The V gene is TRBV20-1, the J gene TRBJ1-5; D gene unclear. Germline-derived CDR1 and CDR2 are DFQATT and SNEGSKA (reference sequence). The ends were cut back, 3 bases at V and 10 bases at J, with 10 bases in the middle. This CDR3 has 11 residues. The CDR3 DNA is TGCAGTGCTAGCCCAGACATTCCCCAGCATTTT. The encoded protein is CSASPDIPQHF.

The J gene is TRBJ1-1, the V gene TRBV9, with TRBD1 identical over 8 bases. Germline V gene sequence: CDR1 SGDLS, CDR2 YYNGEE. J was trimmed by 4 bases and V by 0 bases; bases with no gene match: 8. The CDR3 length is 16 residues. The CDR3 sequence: CASSVDAGGAFTEAFF. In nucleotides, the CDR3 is TGTGCCAGCAGCGTAGATGCAGGGGGCGCGTTCACTGAAGCTTTCTTT.

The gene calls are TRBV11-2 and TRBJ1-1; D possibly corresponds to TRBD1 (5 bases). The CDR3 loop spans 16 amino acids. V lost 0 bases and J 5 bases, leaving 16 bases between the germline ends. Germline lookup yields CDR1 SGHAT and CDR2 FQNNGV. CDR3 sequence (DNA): TGTGCCAGCAGCTTAGATAAGGGGTCGAAGGTGACTGAAGCTTTCTTT. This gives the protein CASSLDKGSKVTEAFF.

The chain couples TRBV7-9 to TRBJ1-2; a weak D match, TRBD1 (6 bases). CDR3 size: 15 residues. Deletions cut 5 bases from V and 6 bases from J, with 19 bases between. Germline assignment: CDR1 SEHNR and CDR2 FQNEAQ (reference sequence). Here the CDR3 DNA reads TGTGCCAGCAGCACCCGACAGGCGAATTTAGATGGCTACACCTTC. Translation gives CASSTRQANLDGYTF. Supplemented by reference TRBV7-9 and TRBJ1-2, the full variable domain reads DTGVSQNPRHKITKRGQNVTFRCDPISEHNRLYWYRQTLGQGPEFLTYFQNEAQLEKSRLLSDRFSAERPKGSFSTLEIQRTEQGDSAMYLCASSTRQANLDGYTFGSGTRLTVV.

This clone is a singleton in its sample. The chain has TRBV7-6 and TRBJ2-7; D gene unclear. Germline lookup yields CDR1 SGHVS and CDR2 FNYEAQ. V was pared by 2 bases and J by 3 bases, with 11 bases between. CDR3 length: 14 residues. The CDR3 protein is CASSLSLGSYEQYF. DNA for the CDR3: TGTGCCAGCAGCTTAAGTCTGGGCAGCTACGAGCAGTACTTC.

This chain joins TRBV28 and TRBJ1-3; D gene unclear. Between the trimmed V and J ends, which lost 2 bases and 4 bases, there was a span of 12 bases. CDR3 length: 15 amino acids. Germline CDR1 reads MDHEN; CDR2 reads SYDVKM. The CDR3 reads CASSLPPGLGNTIYF. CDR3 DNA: TGTGCCAGCAGTTTACCGCCCGGTCTAGGAAACACCATATATTTT.

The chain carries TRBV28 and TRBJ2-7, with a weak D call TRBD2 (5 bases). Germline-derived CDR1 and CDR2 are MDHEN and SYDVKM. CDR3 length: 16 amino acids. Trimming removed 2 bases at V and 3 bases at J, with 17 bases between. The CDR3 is CASSLAMRAGRYEQYF. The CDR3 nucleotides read TGTGCCAGCAGTTTAGCAATGCGGGCCGGGCGCTACGAGCAGTACTTC.

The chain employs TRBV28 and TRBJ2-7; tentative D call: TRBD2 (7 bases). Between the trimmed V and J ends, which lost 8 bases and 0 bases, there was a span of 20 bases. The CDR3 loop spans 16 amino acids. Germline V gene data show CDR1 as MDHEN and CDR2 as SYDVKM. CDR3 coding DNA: TGTGCCAGCGCAGAGAGTTTAAGGGGGGGCTCCTACGAGCAGTACTTC. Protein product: CASAESLRGGSYEQYF.

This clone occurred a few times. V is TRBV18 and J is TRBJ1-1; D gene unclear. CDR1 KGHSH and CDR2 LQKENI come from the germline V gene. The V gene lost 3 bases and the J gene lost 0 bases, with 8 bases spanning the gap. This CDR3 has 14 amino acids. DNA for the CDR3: TGTGCCAGCTCACCGAGGCAGATGAACACTGAAGCTTTCTTT. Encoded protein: CASSPRQMNTEAFF.

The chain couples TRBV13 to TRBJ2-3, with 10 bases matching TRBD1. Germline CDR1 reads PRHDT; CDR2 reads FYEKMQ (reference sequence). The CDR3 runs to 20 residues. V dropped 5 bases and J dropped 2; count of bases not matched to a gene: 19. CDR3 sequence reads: CASSNRQGARSGEHTDTQYF. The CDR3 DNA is TGTGCCAGCAGCAATCGACAGGGGGCGCGTAGCGGGGAGCACACAGATACGCAGTATTTT. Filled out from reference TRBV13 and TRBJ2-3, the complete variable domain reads AAGVIQSPRHLIKEKRETATLKCYPIPRHDTVYWYQQGPGQDPQFLISFYEKMQSDKGSIPDRFSAQQFSDYHSELNMSSLELGDSALYFCASSNRQGARSGEHTDTQYFGPGTRLTVL.

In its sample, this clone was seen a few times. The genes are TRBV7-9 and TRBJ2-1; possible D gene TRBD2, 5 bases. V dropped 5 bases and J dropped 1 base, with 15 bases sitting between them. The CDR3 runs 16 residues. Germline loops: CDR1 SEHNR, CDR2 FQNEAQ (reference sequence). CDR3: CASSIAVGESYNEQFF. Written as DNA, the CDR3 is TGTGCCAGCAGCATCGCAGTCGGGGAATCCTACAATGAGCAGTTCTTC.

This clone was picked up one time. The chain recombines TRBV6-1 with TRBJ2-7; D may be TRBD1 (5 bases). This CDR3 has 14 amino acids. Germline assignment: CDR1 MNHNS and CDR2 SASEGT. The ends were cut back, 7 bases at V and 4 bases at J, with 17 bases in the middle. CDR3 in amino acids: CASNRNRIPYEQYF. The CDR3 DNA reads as TGTGCCAGCAATAGGAACAGGATACCGTACGAGCAGTACTTC.

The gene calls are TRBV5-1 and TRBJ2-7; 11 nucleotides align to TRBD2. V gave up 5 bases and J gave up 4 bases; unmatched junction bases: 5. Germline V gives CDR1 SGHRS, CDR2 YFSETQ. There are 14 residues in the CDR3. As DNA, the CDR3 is TGCGCCAGCAGACGACTAGCGGGGCCGTACGAGCAGTACTTC. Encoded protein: CASRRLAGPYEQYF.

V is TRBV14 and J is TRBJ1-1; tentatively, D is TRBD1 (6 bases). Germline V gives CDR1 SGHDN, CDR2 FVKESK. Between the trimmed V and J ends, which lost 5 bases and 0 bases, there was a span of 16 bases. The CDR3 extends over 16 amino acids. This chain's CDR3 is CASSTYPGAMNTEAFF. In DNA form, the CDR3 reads TGTGCCAGCAGCACCTACCCAGGGGCCATGAACACTGAAGCTTTCTTT. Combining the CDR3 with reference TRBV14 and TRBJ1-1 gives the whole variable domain EAGVTQFPSHSVIEKGQTVTLRCDPISGHDNLYWYRRVMGKEIKFLLHFVKESKQDESGMPNNRFLAERTGGTYSTLKVQPAELEDSGVYFCASSTYPGAMNTEAFFGQGTRLTVV.

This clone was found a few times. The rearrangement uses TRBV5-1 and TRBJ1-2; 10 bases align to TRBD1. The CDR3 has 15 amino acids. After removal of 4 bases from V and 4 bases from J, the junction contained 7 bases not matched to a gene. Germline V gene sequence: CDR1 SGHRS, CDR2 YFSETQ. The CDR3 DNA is TGCGCCAGCAGCCAGGACAGGGGGACTGCCTATGGCTACACCTTC. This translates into CASSQDRGTAYGYTF.